One sample yielded the 16 T cell receptor beta chains listed below, sequenced in a study of T cell responses to AZD1222 COVID-19 vaccine. Measured with immunoSEQ multiplex PCR; TCRdb has only the in-frame clones, and not every one. The profile shows fewer than 120,000 clones, roughly nine tenths of them singletons. Sequencing was performed on peripheral blood, taken on day 0 of AZD1222 vaccination. These receptors all stem from an adult in good health.

The rearrangement links TRBV29-1 to TRBJ2-1; 11 bases agree with TRBD2. With 3 bases clipped from V and 2 bases from J, the junction kept 6 bases outside the gene matches. Germline V gives CDR1 SQVTM, CDR2 ANQGSEA. The CDR3 has 16 amino acids. CDR3 loop: CSVEQTSGAAYNEQFF. In DNA form, the CDR3 reads TGCAGCGTTGAGCAGACTAGCGGGGCCGCCTACAATGAGCAGTTCTTC.

This chain connects TRBV24-1 to TRBJ2-1; 7 bases match TRBD2. The CDR3 has 16 amino acids. Trimming cost V 2 bases and J 4 bases; bases outside gene matches: 7. The germline V gene encodes CDR1 KGHDR and CDR2 SFDVKD. The CDR3 DNA reads as TGTGCCACCAGTGATTCAAGCGGGGCGGTATACAATGAGCAGTTCTTC. This sequence encodes CATSDSSGAVYNEQFF.

The rearrangement uses TRBV6-5 and TRBJ2-7; the match to TRBD2 covers 8 bases. Germline V gene sequence: CDR1 MNHEY, CDR2 SVGAGI. The ends lost 6 bases at V and 3 bases at J; junction bases unmatched: 4. The CDR3 extends over 13 amino acids. Written as DNA, the CDR3 is TGTGCCAGCAGCCCGGGGGGGGTCTACGAGCAGTACTTC. Translated, it gives CASSPGGVYEQYF.

V gene TRBV2 combines with J gene TRBJ2-3; 7 bases are shared with TRBD2. V gave up 3 bases and J gave up 1 base; unmatched junction bases: 7. This CDR3 is built from 16 residues. Germline V gives CDR1 SNHLY, CDR2 FYNNEI. The CDR3 reads CASSEGASGRTDTQYF. DNA for the CDR3: TGTGCCAGCAGTGAGGGAGCTAGCGGTCGCACAGATACGCAGTATTTT.

This rearrangement joins TRBV27 to TRBJ1-5, with D tentatively TRBD1 (6 bases). Germline V CDR1 and CDR2: MNHEY, SMNVEV (reference sequence). There are 16 residues in the CDR3. The V and J ends lost 3 bases and 1 base respectively, with 13 bases between them. CDR3 in DNA: TGTGCCAGCAGTTTCCAGGGACAACTCAGCAATCAGCCCCAGCATTTT. Its translation: CASSFQGQLSNQPQHF.

This clone has a single count. The genes are TRBV10-2 and TRBJ1-4; 8 nucleotides match TRBD1. V was clipped by 6 bases and J by 7 bases; unmatched bases: 10. Germline CDR1 reads WSHSY; CDR2 reads SAAADI. The CDR3 is made up of 15 amino acids. The CDR3 DNA sequence: TGCGCCAGCAGACAGGGGGTGGGCACGGGTGAAAAACTGTTTTTT. This translates into CASRQGVGTGEKLFF.

The rearrangement joins TRBV6-5 to TRBJ1-2, with D maybe TRBD1 (6 bases). V shed 6 bases and J shed 8 bases, with 19 bases lying between them. The CDR3 totals 14 residues. Germline V CDR1 and CDR2: MNHEY, SVGAGI. The DNA for the CDR3 is TGTGCCAGCAGGTCTCCAACAGGGTTTCGGGGCTACACCTTC. Its translation is CASRSPTGFRGYTF.

V and J are TRBV2 and TRBJ2-2, with unresolved D. V was cut by 2 bases and J by 6 bases, with 13 bases left in between. CDR3 length equals 15 residues. The germline V gene encodes CDR1 SNHLY and CDR2 FYNNEI. CDR3 sequence reads: CASSEPSFGPGELFF. The DNA for the CDR3 is TGTGCCAGCAGTGAACCAAGTTTCGGACCCGGGGAGCTGTTTTTT.

This chain links TRBV2 with TRBJ2-1; TRBD2 aligns across 9 bases. Germline loops: CDR1 SNHLY, CDR2 FYNNEI. This CDR3 is 16 amino acids long. V was pared by 4 bases and J by 6 bases, with 10 bases of the junction left unmatched. The CDR3 region has the DNA TGTGCCAGCAGTGGAGAGATAGCGGGAGCGGTCAATGAGCAGTTCTTC. Translation: CASSGEIAGAVNEQFF.

The chain joins TRBV19 to TRBJ1-2; D might be TRBD1 (6 bases). The CDR3 is made up of 14 amino acids. The germline gives CDR1 LNHDA, CDR2 SQIVND (reference sequence). The V end was cut by 4 bases, the J end by 6 bases, with 15 bases between. The CDR3 DNA sequence: TGTGCCAGTAGTAAGACAGGCCCGCGGGATGGCTACACCTTC. Protein: CASSKTGPRDGYTF.

The rearrangement uses TRBV5-8 and TRBJ2-3; 13 nucleotides match TRBD2. The trim removed 4 bases at V and 0 bases at J, leaving 2 bases unmatched. The CDR3 loop spans 16 amino acids. CDR1 is SGHTS and CDR2 is YDEGEE in the germline V gene. DNA of the CDR3: TGTGCCAGCAGCCCGGGACTAGCGGGAAGCACAGATACGCAGTATTTT. It yields the protein CASSPGLAGSTDTQYF. The full variable domain, rest sourced from reference TRBV5-8 and TRBJ2-3, is EAGVTQSPTHLIKTRGQQATLRCSPISGHTSVYWYQQALGLGLQFLLWYDEGEERNRGNFPPRFSGRQFPNYSSELNVNALELEDSALYLCASSPGLAGSTDTQYFGPGTRLTVL.

The rearrangement uses TRBV29-1 and TRBJ1-1; unclear D gene. Germline lookup yields CDR1 SQVTM and CDR2 ANQGSEA. V lost 1 base to trimming and J lost 6 bases, with 9 bases between them. The CDR3 sequence is 12 residues long. CDR3 nucleotide sequence: TGCAGCGTTGAAGCCGAGGAGCCTGAAGCTTTCTTT. It encodes CSVEAEEPEAFF.

This clone was counted only a few times. The junction departs from the called germline gene at one end, perhaps through a read error. The J gene is TRBJ2-1, the V gene TRBV2, with 11 positions matching TRBD2. The germline gives CDR1 SNHLY, CDR2 FYNNEI. The CDR3 spans 15 residues. The CDR3 loop is CASREGTSGYNEQFF. The CDR3 DNA reads TGTGCCAGCAGGGAAGGGACTAGCGGTTACAATGAGCAGTTCTTC.

Written as DNA, the CDR3 is TGCGCCAGCAGCCCCGGGACTAGCGGGAGAGACACCGGGGAGCTGTTTTTT. Protein product: CASSPGTSGRDTGELFF. The rearrangement links TRBV4-1 to TRBJ2-2; 14 bases agree with TRBD2. The J segment lost 3 bases and the V segment lost 4 bases, leaving 4 bases of the junction unmatched. Germline assignment: CDR1 MGHRA and CDR2 YSYEKL. CDR3 length: 17 amino acids.

The V call is TRBV6-5, the J call TRBJ2-7; D remains ambiguous. Germline CDR1 is MNHEY and CDR2 is SVGAGI. V was clipped by 7 bases and J by 5 bases, with 12 bases between them. The CDR3 covers 12 residues. The CDR3 loop is CASTNQLNEQYF. The CDR3 DNA follows: TGTGCCAGCACAAATCAATTGAACGAGCAGTACTTC.

The chain has TRBV5-1 and TRBJ2-7; D assignment may be TRBD1 or TRBD2 (6 bases each). Trimming took 4 bases from V and 7 from J, leaving 9 bases between them. The CDR3 has 11 amino acids. Germline V CDR1 and CDR2: SGHRS, YFSETQ. Written as DNA, the CDR3 is TGCGCCAGCAGCCGGGGGCGGGAGCAGTACTTC. Translated, it gives CASSRGREQYF. Based on the CDR3 plus reference TRBV5-1 and TRBJ2-7, the full variable domain is KAGVTQTPRYLIKTRGQQVTLSCSPISGHRSVSWYQQTPGQGLQFLFEYFSETQRNKGNFPGRFSGRQFSNSRSEMNVSTLELGDSALYLCASSRGREQYFGPGTRLTVT.